Sequencing of this T cell receptor (beta chain) was carried out in a study of vaccination and CD4 T cells after COVID-19. Study information: Nasal swab PCR detected SARS-CoV-2 in convalescent patients, who comprised about 9 mild cases and one severe case.

CD4+ T cells that had been cultured provided DNA sequenced with the Oncomine TCR Beta short-read assay. Genomic DNA extraction was carried out from cultured CD4+ T cells. TCRdb re-called the PCR reads with MiXCR, one entry per CDR3 protein. Of roughly 3,900 distinct CDR3 sequences in the sample, approximately 20% are singletons; the top ten hold 15% to 20%. General study findings and limits: Clonotypes reactive to SARS-CoV-2 had a median that went up from 21 to 38, but not significantly.

A few counts support this clonotype. Antigen: not known. This CDR3 has 17 amino acids. Germline CDR1 MNHEY, CDR2 SVGAGI. Trimming shortened V by 0 bases and J by 0 bases, and 15 bases separated the two germline ends. This sample's treatment: approximately 10-day PBMC culture with coronavirus spike peptide pools or control peptides (ViraFEST assay). A negative selection step was used to isolate CD4+ T cells once culture had run for 10 to 11 days. V and J are TRBV6-5 and TRBJ2-7; maybe TRBD2 (5 bases). The sequenced material came from CD4+ T cells from blood, cultured in vitro. The receptor was isolated from a human donor who had recovered from COVID-19. CDR3 sequence reads: CASSYSIGLRSSYEQYF. The CDR3 coding sequence is TGTGCCAGCAGTTACTCTATAGGACTGAGAAGCTCCTACGAGCAGTACTTC.